The clone carrying this T cell receptor beta chain has at least ten counts. Its antigen remains unidentified. Trimming pared 5 bases from V and 1 base from J, leaving 12 bases between. The CDR3 is made up of 15 amino acids. Germline loops: CDR1 LNHNV, CDR2 YYDKDF (reference sequence). TCRdb processed the 5' RACE reads anew with MiXCR; each CDR3 protein has one entry. The sample has 180,000 or so distinct CDR3 sequences; 11% are singletons. The sample belongs to a study of T-cell memory formation after mild COVID-19. Looking at the study overall: TCR clustering was largely donor specific. Study results and limitations: Clones that contracted clustered mainly in CM and EM if CD4+ and in EMRA if CD8+. Detection of some responders pre-infection suggested pre-existing cross-reactive memory T cells participated.

The chain is built from TRBV15 and TRBJ1-3; D is undetermined. The sequenced sample consisted of PBMCs or a T cell subset sorted from them (not recorded which). The clonotype was recovered from a man younger than 35 who had mild COVID-19 (a few samples of this study predate the infection). Cell type and time point are not known. The CDR3 spells CATSPRWGSGNTIYF. The CDR3 DNA reads TGTGCCACCAGCCCTAGGTGGGGATCTGGAAACACCATATATTTT.